This TCR beta chain was sequenced during a study of cytomegalovirus exposure and HLA in healthy donors. Overall study results and limits: Previous analysis showed most TCR beta V segments were productive about 87% or about 30% of the time. With high specificity and sensitivity, the classifier reportedly diagnosed cytomegalovirus status.

All the people who gave samples were healthy bone marrow donors. V lost 2 bases to trimming and J lost 4 bases, with 12 bases between them. CDR3 length: 15 amino acids. The germline V gene encodes CDR1 MNHNY and CDR2 SVGAGI (reference sequence). 13 Jbeta primers and 60 Vbeta primers were used for the PCR. Data came from immunoSEQ multiplex PCR; TCRdb stores just in-frame clones and leaves some out. This sample has some 120,000 clones, with around 10% found just once. This clone was seen a few times. No antigen is known for it. Source material: PBMCs. This TCR was recovered from a man in his thirties or forties in good health and CMV-seronegative. The rearrangement links TRBV6-6 to TRBJ1-5; no reliable D call. This CDR3 reads CASSYQQPLNQPQHF. CDR3 DNA: TGTGCCAGCAGTTACCAACAACCTTTGAATCAGCCCCAGCATTTT.